This TCR beta chain was retrieved from a study of CD8+ T cells in alopecia areata. cDNA prepared by RNA extraction and subsequent reverse transcription served as the template for sequencing. The table came from immunoSEQ multiplex PCR; TCRdb's copy has only in-frame clones and leaves some out. The sample has roughly 120,000 clones, about 50% seen once; the top ten hold around 0.44%. Treatment indicated: oral pan-JAK inhibitor, 5-10 mg twice daily. As regards this clone: Its antigen is not identified.

CDR1 and CDR2 (germline): SQVTM, ANQGSEA. V shed 4 bases and J shed 2 bases, with 7 bases lying between them. The CDR3 spans 12 residues. Study-wide points: Significant decreases in scalp clonality and expanded CD8+ clones followed tofacitinib treatment. Patients shared TCRs less clearly than mice did, possibly owing to HLA.

This sequence joins TRBV29-1 and TRBJ2-3, with a weak D call TRBD1 (6 bases). Sample: CD4+ T cells sorted from blood, taken at week 4, from a patient treated with tofacitinib. The TCR originated in a human donor with alopecia areata. CDR3 in amino acids: CSVGTDTDTQYF. The CDR3 DNA reads TGCAGCGTTGGGACAGACACAGATACGCAGTATTTT.